One sample yielded the 32 T cell receptor beta chains listed below, sequenced in a study of CD8 T cells in ankylosing spondylitis (dated by TCRdb to 2016 to 2017). Libraries were constructed by 5' RACE. The instrument given in TCRdb is Illumina HiSeq 2500. TCRdb handled the public reads itself, with Q25 trimming in fastp and clone calling in MiXCR, and kept productive beta chains. Entries that share a CDR3 protein sequence are merged under the most common genes and DNA. For this sample the table gives about 240,000 distinct CDR3 sequences, of which 7.5% to 9% were detected only once. In total, the top ten clones hold approximately 6.3% of the sample. Sample: blood, either unsorted or a sorted T cell fraction (not recorded which). Every receptor here comes from a male donor with ankylosing spondylitis or in good health (not recorded which).

This clonotype has a count of ten or more. J is TRBJ2-1 and V is TRBV7-6; D uncertain. Trimming cost V 4 bases and J 1 base, with 8 bases left between them. This CDR3 is 14 amino acids long. CDR1 is SGHVS, CDR2 FNYEAQ, per germline. CDR3 in amino acids: CASSYATSYNEQFF. For the CDR3, the DNA is TGTGCCAGCAGCTACGCGACGTCCTACAATGAGCAGTTCTTC.

This clonotype was seen many times. The chain employs TRBV5-1 and TRBJ1-1; D perhaps matches TRBD1 (6 bases). The CDR3 length is 12 residues. The germline V gene encodes CDR1 SGHRS and CDR2 YFSETQ. Trimming left V 2 bases short and J 6 bases short, with 8 bases between. Here the CDR3 reads CASSFGGPEAFF. In nucleotides, the CDR3 is TGCGCCAGCAGCTTTGGGGGGCCTGAAGCTTTCTTT.

There are many counts of this clonotype. This chain uses TRBV12-3 or TRBV12-4 with TRBJ1-1, with D tentatively TRBD1 (6 bases). The ends were cut back, 3 bases at V and 11 bases at J, with 13 bases in the middle. The CDR3 is made up of 12 amino acids. The CDR3 bases are TGTGCCAGCAGTTTGGGGGGCCCCCGGGCTTTCTTT. This sequence encodes CASSLGGPRAFF.

There are many counts of this clonotype. The chain uses TRBV6-6 and TRBJ2-7; the D is unclear. Looked up from germline, CDR1 is MNHNY and CDR2 is SVGAGI (reference sequence). Trimming removed 4 bases from V and 2 bases from J, with 9 bases in between. The CDR3 extends over 13 amino acids. This CDR3 is CASSFDTTYEQYF. CDR3 sequence (DNA): TGTGCCAGCAGTTTCGACACCACCTACGAGCAGTACTTC.

The sample holds many counts of this clonotype. V and J are TRBV7-3 and TRBJ2-1; TRBD2 matches 7 bases. V lost 0 bases to trimming and J lost 10 bases; unmatched junction nucleotides: 9. Germline assignment: CDR1 SGHTA and CDR2 FQGTGA. The CDR3 loop spans 15 amino acids. CDR3: CASSLTPRDYQEQFF. In DNA, the CDR3 is TGTGCCAGCAGCTTAACGCCTAGGGACTATCAGGAGCAGTTCTTC. The full variable domain, completed using reference TRBV7-3 and TRBJ2-1, is GAGVSQTPSNKVTEKGKYVELRCDPISGHTALYWYRQSLGQGPEFLIYFQGTGAADDSGLPNDRFFAVRPEGSVSTLKIQRTERGDSAVYLCASSLTPRDYQEQFFGPGTRLTVL.

This clonotype was recorded many times. The V and J genes are TRBV5-1 and TRBJ2-4; 7 nucleotides match TRBD1. Germline V lookup: CDR1 SGHRS, CDR2 YFSETQ. The CDR3 extends over 15 amino acids. The V and J ends lost 2 bases and 8 bases, in that order; junction bases with no gene match: 10. CDR3 DNA sequence: TGCGCCAGCAGCTTCAACCCCGGGACAGTGGACATTCAGTACTTC. Protein product: CASSFNPGTVDIQYF.

This clonotype was seen ten or more times. V gene TRBV6-2 or TRBV6-3 combines with J gene TRBJ2-2; D might be TRBD1 (5 bases). The CDR3 consists of 16 residues. Trimming took off 7 bases at V and 6 bases at J, with 21 bases between the two ends. CDR1 MNHEY and CDR2 SVGEGT come from the germline V gene. As DNA, the CDR3 is TGTGCCAGCACCAAAAGGGGATCGCTTTTGTCCGGGGAGCTGTTTTTT. Translated, it gives CASTKRGSLLSGELFF.

This clonotype came up a few times. The rearrangement joins TRBV6-1 to TRBJ1-1, with D perhaps matching TRBD1 (6 bases). The CDR3 is made up of 15 amino acids. The germline V and J ends were trimmed by 5 bases and 0 bases, with 13 bases remaining between them. Germline CDR1 reads MNHNS; CDR2 reads SASEGT. DNA of the CDR3: TGTGCCAGCAGTACCCCGGGACACATGAACACTGAAGCTTTCTTT. Translated: CASSTPGHMNTEAFF.

This clonotype has ten or more counts. For the CDR3, the DNA is TGCAGTGCAGATGTGCTGGGAGGAAACATTCAGTACTTC. As protein: CSADVLGGNIQYF. This chain links TRBV20-1 with TRBJ2-4, with D possibly being TRBD2 (6 bases). Trimming shortened V by 6 bases and J by 6 bases, and 15 bases separated the two germline ends. CDR1 is DFQATT, CDR2 SNEGSKA, per germline (reference sequence). The CDR3 is 13 residues long.

This clonotype was seen only a few times. The V call is TRBV12-3 or TRBV12-4, the J call TRBJ2-7; 11 positions match TRBD1. The CDR3 consists of 14 residues. V shed 5 bases, J shed 6 bases, and the junction held 6 bases outside the gene matches. The CDR3 protein is CASSRDRGFGEQYF. The CDR3 nucleotides read TGTGCCAGCAGTAGGGACAGGGGGTTTGGCGAGCAGTACTTC.

At least ten counts were recorded for this clonotype. The chain recombines TRBV7-6 with TRBJ1-4; no clear D. Trimming took off 1 base at V and 8 bases at J, with 20 bases between the two ends. The CDR3 is 17 amino acids. The germline V gene has CDR1 SGHVS and CDR2 FNYEAQ. CDR3 region: CASSLDPRVFEKEKLFF. The CDR3 nucleotides read TGTGCCAGCAGCTTAGACCCTCGAGTATTCGAGAAGGAAAAACTGTTTTTT. Supplemented by reference TRBV7-6 and TRBJ1-4, the full variable domain reads GAGVSQSPRYKVTKRGQDVALRCDPISGHVSLYWYRQALGQGPEFLTYFNYEAQQDKSGLPNDRFSAERPEGSISTLTIQRTEQRDSAMYRCASSLDPRVFEKEKLFFGSGTQLSVL.

The V and J genes are TRBV6-1 and TRBJ1-5; D may be TRBD1 (5 bases). Deletions cut 8 bases from V and 4 bases from J, with 15 bases between. Germline loops: CDR1 MNHNS, CDR2 SASEGT. The CDR3 loop spans 14 amino acids. This CDR3 reads CASRSRGRNQPQHF. Written as DNA, the CDR3 is TGTGCCAGCCGGTCGAGGGGAAGGAATCAGCCCCAGCATTTT.

This clonotype was found many times. The V and J genes are TRBV6-5 and TRBJ2-2; D unclear. V shed 6 bases and J shed 5 bases, with 7 bases lying between them. This CDR3 is built from 12 residues. Germline CDR1 and CDR2: MNHEY and SVGAGI. The chain's CDR3 is CASSRLTGELFF. The DNA of the CDR3 is TGTGCCAGCAGCCGACTTACCGGGGAGCTGTTTTTT.

This clonotype was seen at least ten times. V gene TRBV25-1 combines with J gene TRBJ1-5; tentative D call: TRBD1 (5 bases). Per the germline V gene, CDR1 is MGHDK and CDR2 is SYGVNS. This CDR3 has 16 amino acids. Deletions cut 5 bases from V and 0 bases from J, with 14 bases between. The CDR3 region has the DNA TGTGCCAGCAGTCACCGACCGGGACCTAGCAATCAGCCCCAGCATTTT. Protein: CASSHRPGPSNQPQHF.

There are many counts of this clonotype. The chain is built from TRBV3-1 and TRBJ2-7, with D possibly matching TRBD2 (5 bases). Trimming removed 4 bases at V and 0 bases at J, with 13 bases between. Germline lookup yields CDR1 LGHDT and CDR2 YNNKEL (reference sequence). This CDR3 comprises 15 residues. The CDR3 protein is CASSPQPGNSYEQYF. CDR3 sequence (DNA): TGTGCCAGCAGCCCCCAACCGGGGAACTCCTACGAGCAGTACTTC.

This clonotype was recorded a few times. This rearrangement joins TRBV20-1 to TRBJ2-7, with 9 bases matching TRBD1. J was trimmed by 1 base and V by 6 bases; bases with no gene match: 10. Germline CDR1 and CDR2: DFQATT and SNEGSKA (reference sequence). The CDR3 is 15 residues long. CDR3 protein: CSAPGTGSLSYEQYF. The CDR3 DNA is TGCAGTGCACCCGGGACAGGGTCTTTGTCCTACGAGCAGTACTTC.

This clonotype was seen at least ten times. V usage is TRBV20-1 and J usage is TRBJ1-2; 7 bases align to TRBD1. The V and J ends lost 5 bases and 7 bases, in that order; junction bases with no gene match: 13. Germline-derived CDR1 and CDR2 are DFQATT and SNEGSKA (reference sequence). The CDR3 is 14 amino acids. The CDR3 spells CSAPPEDRVRGYTF. The DNA for the CDR3 is TGCAGTGCTCCGCCCGAAGACAGGGTCCGTGGCTACACCTTC.

Many counts were recorded for this clonotype. V usage is TRBV6-5 and J usage is TRBJ1-1, with 10 nucleotides matching TRBD1. This CDR3 has 11 amino acids. The V gene's germline CDR1 is MNHEY and CDR2 SVGAGI. J was trimmed by 10 bases and V by 5 bases; bases with no gene match: 1. CDR3 coding DNA: TGTGCCAGCAGTGGGGACAGGGGAGCTTTCTTT. Amino acids: CASSGDRGAFF.

This clonotype was counted many times. The chain links TRBV29-1 to TRBJ1-4; 7 bases agree with TRBD1. The CDR3 sequence is 14 residues long. From germline, CDR1 is SQVTM and CDR2 ANQGSEA. The V gene end was trimmed by 5 bases and the J gene end by 8 bases; junction bases not matched to a gene: 11. CDR3 DNA: TGCAGCGTTTATTTGGGCCAGGGGGTGGAAAAACTGTTTTTT. This codes for CSVYLGQGVEKLFF.

This clonotype turned up a few times. The chain recombines TRBV5-5 with TRBJ1-2; D is uncertain. V lost 0 bases and J 4 bases, leaving 10 bases between the germline ends. The CDR3 extends over 14 amino acids. Germline values: CDR1 SGHKS, CDR2 YYEKEE (reference sequence). CDR3 sequence reads: CASSLDPSSYGYTF. The CDR3 nucleotides are TGTGCCAGCAGCTTGGACCCCTCCAGCTATGGCTACACCTTC.

There are many counts of this clonotype. The chain is built from TRBV5-6 and TRBJ2-1; D is ambiguous. The CDR3 covers 15 residues. Germline-derived CDR1 and CDR2 are SGHDT and YYEEEE. Between the trimmed V and J ends, which lost 0 bases and 8 bases, there was a span of 15 bases. CDR3: CASSLGGQDRDEQFF. The CDR3 nucleotides read TGTGCCAGCAGCTTGGGGGGTCAGGACCGCGATGAGCAGTTCTTC.

This clonotype was seen more than once but under ten times. The gene calls are TRBV19 and TRBJ2-1, with 9 bases fitting TRBD2. CDR3 length equals 17 residues. The J segment lost 0 bases and the V segment lost 8 bases, leaving 11 bases of the junction unmatched. Germline values: CDR1 LNHDA, CDR2 SQIVND (reference sequence). The CDR3 nucleotides are TGTGCCAGTCACGGGCTAGCGGGGCCGAGCTCCTACAATGAGCAGTTCTTC. Protein product: CASHGLAGPSSYNEQFF.

This clonotype was seen repeatedly, ten times or more. This chain uses TRBV28 with TRBJ2-1, with D possibly being TRBD2 (5 bases). V dropped 4 bases and J dropped 0 bases, with 22 bases sitting between them. Germline loops: CDR1 MDHEN, CDR2 SYDVKM. This CDR3 region has 19 residues. For the CDR3, the DNA is TGTGCCAGCAGTTCCCTAGCTCCCGAGGCCATCCTCTCCTACAATGAGCAGTTCTTC. This translates into CASSSLAPEAILSYNEQFF.

This clonotype was seen only a few times. The CDR3 sequence: CASSLRIGGAGFSNTEAFF. In DNA, the CDR3 is TGTGCCAGCAGCTTGCGGATAGGGGGCGCGGGATTTTCCAACACTGAAGCTTTCTTT. This chain uses TRBV5-6 with TRBJ1-1, with 7 nucleotides matching TRBD1. The V and J ends lost 1 base and 2 bases, in that order; junction bases with no gene match: 17. In germline, CDR1 is SGHDT, CDR2 YYEEEE. The CDR3 sequence is 19 residues long.

At least ten counts were recorded for this clonotype. The chain recombines TRBV11-2 with TRBJ2-3; 11 bases line up with TRBD1. V shed 5 bases and J 4 bases; nucleotides not matched to a gene: 14. The CDR3 is 18 residues long. Germline V gene data show CDR1 as SGHAT and CDR2 as FQNNGV. CDR3 nucleotides: TGTGCCAGCAGCGCCCAATGGGGACAGGGGGTTTATGCAGATACGCAGTATTTT. The encoded protein is CASSAQWGQGVYADTQYF.

This clonotype has at least ten counts. The gene calls are TRBV4-3 and TRBJ1-2; TRBD1 agrees at 7 bases. CDR3 length equals 14 residues. Germline CDR1 LGHNA, CDR2 YSLEER. V lost 3 bases to trimming and J lost 4 bases; unmatched junction nucleotides: 5. The DNA of the CDR3 is TGCGCCAGCAGCCATGCCGGGACAGCCTATGGCTACACCTTC. This codes for CASSHAGTAYGYTF.

This clonotype was found a few times. The gene calls are TRBV7-2 and TRBJ2-1, with TRBD1 matching 7 bases. Per germline, CDR1 SGHTA and CDR2 FQGNSA. The CDR3 loop spans 17 amino acids. The V and J ends lost 4 bases and 7 bases, in that order; junction bases with no gene match: 16. The DNA of the CDR3 is TGTGCCAGCAGCTCCCCGGAAGAGGACAGGTTCATGAATGAGCAGTTCTTC. Its protein is CASSSPEEDRFMNEQFF.

V is TRBV5-1 and J is TRBJ2-7; 9 bases fit TRBD1. Germline trimming cut 2 bases from V and 5 bases from J; bases unmatched to any gene: 5. CDR3 length: 14 amino acids. Germline V lookup: CDR1 SGHRS, CDR2 YFSETQ. CDR3 in amino acids: CASSLWTGEDEQYF. The DNA for the CDR3 is TGCGCCAGCAGCTTATGGACAGGGGAGGACGAGCAGTACTTC.

This clonotype was observed many times. This chain connects TRBV6-5 to TRBJ2-5; D may be TRBD2 (5 bases). This CDR3 contains 14 residues. The germline V and J ends were trimmed by 0 bases and 1 base, with 6 bases remaining between them. Germline values: CDR1 MNHEY, CDR2 SVGAGI. The CDR3 protein is CASSYSTSQETQYF. In DNA form, the CDR3 reads TGTGCCAGCAGTTACTCAACTAGCCAAGAGACCCAGTACTTC.

This clonotype was observed at least ten times. The chain is built from TRBV6-2 or TRBV6-3 and TRBJ2-1; D is uncertain. CDR1 and CDR2 (germline): MNHEY, SVGEGT. V lost 2 bases to trimming and J lost 0 bases, with 5 bases between them. The length of the CDR3 is 14 residues. The CDR3 reads CASSYQSSYNEQFF. The CDR3 nucleotides read TGTGCCAGCAGTTACCAAAGCTCCTACAATGAGCAGTTCTTC.

This clonotype has at least ten counts. The chain links TRBV29-1 to TRBJ1-3, with 9 bases fitting TRBD1. Germline V gives CDR1 SQVTM, CDR2 ANQGSEA. V gave up 6 bases and J gave up 1 base; unmatched junction bases: 1. The CDR3 is 13 residues long. The CDR3 sequence: CSVGTGSGNTIYF. As DNA, the CDR3 is TGCAGCGTGGGGACAGGGTCTGGAAACACCATATATTTT.

This chain joins TRBV2 and TRBJ2-7; TRBD1 or TRBD2 may be the D gene (5 bases each). The ends were cut back, 5 bases at V and 6 bases at J, with 20 bases in the middle. The CDR3 totals 15 residues. Germline-derived CDR1 and CDR2 are SNHLY and FYNNEI. CDR3: CASSLGTSQGFEQYF. CDR3 sequence (DNA): TGTGCCAGCAGTTTAGGGACGTCGCAGGGTTTCGAGCAGTACTTC. The variable domain in full, with the rest retrieved from reference TRBV2 and TRBJ2-7, is EPEVTQTPSHQVTQMGQEVILRCVPISNHLYFYWYRQILGQKVEFLVSFYNNEISEKSEIFDDQFSVERPDGSNFTLKIRSTKLEDSAMYFCASSLGTSQGFEQYFGPGTRLTVT.